This T cell receptor (beta chain) was retrieved from a study of metastatic and nonmetastatic thyroid tumors. Study background: Repertoire comparisons spanned blood and tumor or nodule tissue from malignant and benign thyroid patients.

This clone was picked up a small number of times. Its target is unknown. Study-level results: It was reportedly found that TCR beta diversity was significantly higher in malignant thyroid tumors than in benign nodules, a difference seen in both blood and tumor samples.

TCRdb reprocessed the PCR reads using MiXCR. In the table there are roughly 22,000 clones, over 10% of which are singletons. The CDR3 covers 16 residues. Germline V lookup: CDR1 MNHEY, CDR2 SVGEGT. Trimming stripped 6 bases from V and 5 bases from J, with 20 bases between. Treatment of any kind had been given to no patient before thyroid surgery. The rearrangement joins TRBV6-2 or TRBV6-3 to TRBJ1-5, with D unresolved. This sequence was found in a female donor with papillary thyroid cancer or a benign thyroid nodule (not recorded which). Some clones in this sample may be carry-over from other donors' samples. Material: blood. The CDR3 DNA reads as TGTGCCAGCAGCCCCCCCGGGTCCTTTAGGTATCAGCCCCAGCATTTT. It translates to CASSPPGSFRYQPQHF.